Following are 29 T cell receptor beta chains from one sample sequenced in a study of cytomegalovirus exposure and HLA in healthy donors. It was with 60 Vbeta and 13 Jbeta primers that the PCR ran. Generated by immunoSEQ multiplex PCR, the TCRdb table keeps only in-frame clones and is missing some. The sample yields 300,000 or so clones, 84% seen once. The material sequenced was PBMCs. The receptors here all came from a woman between 40 and 55 years old in good health and CMV-seropositive.

The CDR3: CASSYGGTSGSYEQYF. Here the CDR3 DNA reads TGTGCCAGCAGTTACGGCGGGACTAGCGGCTCCTACGAGCAGTACTTC. This chain joins TRBV6-5 and TRBJ2-7, with 11 bases lining up with TRBD2. Germline values: CDR1 MNHEY, CDR2 SVGAGI. The CDR3 runs to 16 residues. The ends lost 2 bases at V and 0 bases at J; junction bases unmatched: 3.

This clone was seen a few times. A read error may produce the germline difference seen at one junction end. The rearrangement uses TRBV27 and TRBJ1-6; 10 bases map to TRBD1. CDR1 MNHEY and CDR2 SMNVEV come from the germline V gene (reference sequence). This CDR3 spans 16 amino acids. The CDR3 is CASSLSGTGDNSPLHF. The CDR3 coding sequence is TGTGCCAGCAGCTTATCCGGGACAGGGGATAATTCACCCCTCCACTTT.

The chain is built from TRBV28 and TRBJ1-5; a possible D gene is TRBD1 (6 bases). The CDR3 totals 15 residues. Germline CDR1 and CDR2: MDHEN and SYDVKM. Trimming cost V 7 bases and J 4 bases, with 17 bases left between them. CDR3 DNA: TGTGCCAGCACCCAGCGGGGGCAGGGGAATCAGCCCCAGCATTTT. It yields the protein CASTQRGQGNQPQHF.

A few counts support this clone. This chain links TRBV7-2 with TRBJ2-5; 10 nucleotides agree with TRBD2. CDR3 length: 15 residues. CDR1 and CDR2 (germline): SGHTA, FQGNSA. J was trimmed by 4 bases and V by 3 bases; bases with no gene match: 5. CDR3 residues: CASSLTLAGRETQYF. In nucleotides, the CDR3 is TGTGCCAGCAGCTTGACACTAGCGGGACGAGAGACCCAGTACTTC.

This chain uses TRBV11-2 with TRBJ2-1; 7 nucleotides line up with TRBD2. Germline lookup yields CDR1 SGHAT and CDR2 FQNNGV. V shed 0 bases, J shed 10 bases, and the junction held 3 bases outside the gene matches. The CDR3 is made up of 13 amino acids. In nucleotides, the CDR3 is TGTGCCAGCAGCTTAGAAGGACTAGGCGAGCAGTTCTTC. It is translated as CASSLEGLGEQFF.

This clone showed up just once. The V gene is TRBV9, the J gene TRBJ2-3, with TRBD2 matching over 14 bases. Trimming cost V 0 bases and J 4 bases; bases outside gene matches: 10. Germline loops: CDR1 SGDLS, CDR2 YYNGEE. The CDR3 consists of 19 residues. The CDR3 loop reads CASSVEGTSGSGWSDTQYF. CDR3 nucleotide sequence: TGTGCCAGCAGCGTAGAAGGGACTAGCGGGAGTGGATGGTCAGATACGCAGTATTTT.

J is TRBJ1-3 and V is TRBV7-9, with 8 bases matching TRBD1. V lost 2 bases, J lost 5 bases, and 5 bases stayed unmatched. The CDR3 runs 15 residues. Germline assignment: CDR1 SEHNR and CDR2 FQNEAQ (reference sequence). The CDR3 region is CASSLSGDRRNTIYF. Written as DNA, the CDR3 is TGTGCCAGCAGCTTATCTGGGGACAGGAGAAACACCATATATTTT.

The V call is TRBV7-6, the J call TRBJ2-7, with TRBD2 matching 7 bases. V was pared by 0 bases and J by 6 bases, with 11 bases of the junction left unmatched. CDR1 and CDR2 (germline): SGHVS, FNYEAQ. This CDR3 has 16 residues. The CDR3 is CASSLAGGGPSGEQYF. The CDR3 coding sequence is TGTGCCAGCAGCTTAGCGGGGGGAGGGCCGAGTGGCGAGCAGTACTTC.

The chain is built from TRBV7-2 and TRBJ1-5; D gene unclear. CDR1 is SGHTA and CDR2 is FQGNSA in the germline V gene. Deletions cut 5 bases from V and 7 bases from J, with 12 bases between. The CDR3 spans 13 residues. This chain's CDR3 is CASSLGVEQPQHF. The CDR3 nucleotides read TGTGCCAGCAGCCTTGGAGTAGAGCAGCCCCAGCATTTT.

V gene TRBV5-4 combines with J gene TRBJ2-3; 7 nucleotides align to TRBD2. This CDR3 contains 14 residues. V was clipped by 5 bases and J by 0 bases; unmatched bases: 3. Germline lookup yields CDR1 SGHNT and CDR2 YYREEE (reference sequence). CDR3 sequence (DNA): TGTGCCAGCAGGGGGAGGGTGAGCACAGATACGCAGTATTTT. It is translated as CASRGRVSTDTQYF.

This rearrangement joins TRBV7-9 to TRBJ2-1, with TRBD2 matching over 14 bases. CDR1 SEHNR and CDR2 FQNEAQ come from the germline V gene (reference sequence). CDR3 length equals 18 residues. Trimming removed 1 base from V and 7 bases from J; junction bases left unmatched: 9. The chain's CDR3 is CASSLEPGLAGAGNEQFF. CDR3 sequence (DNA): TGTGCCAGCAGCTTAGAGCCGGGACTAGCGGGAGCAGGGAATGAGCAGTTCTTC.

V is TRBV27 and J is TRBJ1-6, with unresolved D. Germline V CDR1 and CDR2: MNHEY, SMNVEV (reference sequence). This CDR3 contains 15 residues. The ends were cut back, 4 bases at V and 7 bases at J, with 14 bases in the middle. The CDR3 DNA is TGTGCCAGCAGTTCCGGGGTGGTAAAAAATTCACCCCTCCACTTT. This translates into CASSSGVVKNSPLHF.

This clone has just one count. The chain is built from TRBV28 and TRBJ1-2; TRBD1 matches at 7 bases. CDR3 length equals 13 residues. V shed 6 bases and J 4 bases; nucleotides not matched to a gene: 5. The germline V gene has CDR1 MDHEN and CDR2 SYDVKM. This chain's CDR3 is CASSTGTVYGYTF. The CDR3 DNA sequence: TGTGCCAGCAGCACCGGGACAGTCTATGGCTACACCTTC.

The V gene is TRBV5-5, the J gene TRBJ2-7; D might be TRBD1 (6 bases). From germline, CDR1 is SGHKS and CDR2 YYEKEE (reference sequence). The V end was cut by 2 bases, the J end by 0 bases, with 12 bases between. The CDR3 is 15 amino acids. CDR3 nucleotide sequence: TGTGCCAGCAGCTTATCGGGACAACCCTCCTACGAGCAGTACTTC. Translation: CASSLSGQPSYEQYF.

This clone has only one observation. The V and J genes are TRBV6-1 and TRBJ2-2; D might be TRBD2 (6 bases). The CDR3 contains 16 residues. Germline loops: CDR1 MNHNS, CDR2 SASEGT. V lost 2 bases to trimming and J lost 6 bases, with 16 bases between them. The CDR3 sequence is CASSERAGTVSGELFF. CDR3 nucleotide sequence: TGTGCCAGCAGTGAAAGGGCGGGAACAGTATCCGGGGAGCTGTTTTTT.

This chain links TRBV4-2 with TRBJ2-6; perhaps TRBD2 as D (6 bases). Germline assignment: CDR1 LGHNA and CDR2 YNFKEQ. The CDR3 runs to 16 residues. V was shortened by 0 bases and J by 4 bases, with 10 bases between the two germline ends. The CDR3 bases are TGTGCCAGCAGCCAAGATCCGGGGGAGGGGGCCAACGTCCTGACTTTC. This codes for CASSQDPGEGANVLTF.

The V and J genes are TRBV18 and TRBJ1-2, with 9 positions matching TRBD1. The length of the CDR3 is 16 residues. CDR1 and CDR2 from the germline V gene are KGHSH and LQKENI. The ends lost 2 bases at V and 8 bases at J; junction bases unmatched: 12. Here the CDR3 DNA reads TGTGCCAGCTCACCAGGCGTCACAGGGGGCCCAGACGGCTACACCTTC. Its protein product is CASSPGVTGGPDGYTF.

V and J are TRBV10-3 and TRBJ1-4, with TRBD1 matching 8 bases. Germline V gives CDR1 ENHRY, CDR2 SYGVKD. CDR3 length equals 16 residues. Unmatched junction bases numbered 7, after V lost 3 bases and J lost 4 bases. In DNA form, the CDR3 reads TGTGCCATCAGTGAAGTCAGGGGGCTGATTAATGAAAAACTGTTTTTT. Translation gives CAISEVRGLINEKLFF.

The J gene is TRBJ1-1, the V gene TRBV9; D possibly corresponds to TRBD1 (6 bases). V lost 4 bases to trimming and J lost 4 bases, with 20 bases between them. This CDR3 spans 16 amino acids. Germline V gives CDR1 SGDLS, CDR2 YYNGEE. The DNA for the CDR3 is TGTGCCAGCAGCTCGCAACAGGGAGAGCGCGGCACTGAAGCTTTCTTT. Protein sequence: CASSSQQGERGTEAFF.

The J gene is TRBJ2-1, the V gene TRBV9; TRBD2 agrees at 7 bases. In germline, CDR1 is SGDLS, CDR2 YYNGEE. The CDR3 loop spans 16 amino acids. With 0 bases clipped from V and 2 bases from J, the junction kept 5 bases outside the gene matches. CDR3 DNA sequence: TGTGCCAGCAGCGTAGAGGTGGGAGGGGCCTACAATGAGCAGTTCTTC. Protein: CASSVEVGGAYNEQFF.

V and J are TRBV10-3 and TRBJ1-1, with a possible D match to TRBD1 (6 bases). Germline V gives CDR1 ENHRY, CDR2 SYGVKD. The CDR3 consists of 13 residues. V shed 6 bases and J shed 1 base, with 9 bases lying between them. Here the CDR3 DNA reads TGTGCCATCAGGGTGACAGGGAACACTGAAGCTTTCTTT. This sequence encodes CAIRVTGNTEAFF.

The chain joins TRBV5-1 to TRBJ1-6; 9 bases line up with TRBD1. V was pared by 2 bases and J by 6 bases, with 6 bases of the junction left unmatched. The CDR3 spans 16 residues. Germline V lookup: CDR1 SGHRS, CDR2 YFSETQ. DNA for the CDR3: TGCGCCAGCAGCTTTACAGGGGGCGCGGGTAATTCACCCCTCCACTTT. Translating it yields CASSFTGGAGNSPLHF.

In regard to this clone: Different DNA sequences within this sample yield the same CDR3. The chain has TRBV4-3 and TRBJ2-7; D remains unclear. Trimming shortened V by 0 bases and J by 0 bases, and 3 bases separated the two germline ends. Germline CDR1 and CDR2: LGHNA and YSLEER. The CDR3 runs 13 residues. CDR3 DNA sequence: TGCGCCAGCAGCCAAGACAGCTCCTACGAGCAGTACTTC. Its translation: CASSQDSSYEQYF.

The chain is built from TRBV30 and TRBJ1-4, with D perhaps TRBD1 (6 bases). CDR1 is GTSNPN, CDR2 SVGIG, per germline (reference sequence). The V end lost 0 bases, the J end lost 8 bases, and 13 bases lay between the germline ends. The CDR3 loop spans 14 amino acids. The CDR3: CAWSVGGVGEKLFF. CDR3 bases: TGTGCCTGGAGTGTAGGGGGGGTGGGGGAAAAACTGTTTTTT.

The chain has TRBV4-3 and TRBJ2-2; 10 bases align to TRBD2. In germline, CDR1 is LGHNA, CDR2 YSLEER. V dropped 4 bases and J dropped 4; count of bases not matched to a gene: 3. The CDR3 is 15 residues long. Here the CDR3 DNA reads TGCGCCAGCAGCCTTGGACTAGCGGCCACCGGGGAGCTGTTTTTT. Protein: CASSLGLAATGELFF.

V is TRBV5-6 and J is TRBJ2-3, with D perhaps matching TRBD2 (5 bases). The CDR3 sequence is 15 residues long. The V end was cut by 0 bases, the J end by 1 base, with 9 bases between. CDR1 and CDR2 (germline): SGHDT, YYEEEE. The CDR3 here is CASSLDSGGTDTQYF. As DNA, the CDR3 is TGTGCCAGCAGCTTGGACAGCGGAGGCACAGATACGCAGTATTTT.

J is TRBJ1-5 and V is TRBV28; TRBD1 matches 7 bases. The germline V gene encodes CDR1 MDHEN and CDR2 SYDVKM. This CDR3 contains 15 residues. With 7 bases clipped from V and 4 bases from J, the junction kept 10 bases outside the gene matches. The CDR3 is CASTQGQSKNQPQHF. In nucleotides, the CDR3 is TGTGCCAGCACTCAGGGACAGTCAAAAAATCAGCCCCAGCATTTT.

The chain joins TRBV15 to TRBJ1-2; D remains unclear. Germline CDR1 is LNHNV and CDR2 is YYDKDF (reference sequence). The CDR3 contains 14 residues. The V end was cut by 7 bases, the J end by 5 bases, with 17 bases between. The CDR3 reads CATTTPGVEYGYTF. In nucleotides, the CDR3 is TGTGCCACCACCACCCCCGGGGTTGAATATGGCTACACCTTC.

The chain links TRBV25-1 to TRBJ1-2, with 9 bases fitting TRBD1. V trimming: 5 bases; J trimming: 6 bases; junction bases outside the gene matches: 13. This CDR3 has 16 residues. Germline V lookup: CDR1 MGHDK, CDR2 SYGVNS. The CDR3 DNA sequence: TGTGCCAGCAGTCAATCGACCGGGACAGGGAAGAATGGCTACACCTTC. Translation: CASSQSTGTGKNGYTF.